The 21 T cell receptor beta chains presented below share a single source sample, sequenced in a study of blood T cell repertoires in COVID-19. Produced via immunoSEQ multiplex PCR; TCRdb's table is partial and in-frame only. The sample has 150,000 or so clones, 78% seen once; the top ten hold around 1.7%. Sequenced material: peripheral blood. The receptors here all came from an elderly man with acute or convalescent COVID-19.

The sample holds a few counts of this clone. This chain connects TRBV10-1 to TRBJ1-3; 9 bases are a match to TRBD1. CDR1 is WNHNN and CDR2 is SYGVQD in the germline V gene (reference sequence). The CDR3 covers 16 residues. The junction had 3 bases not matched to a gene; V was cut back by 3 bases and J by 0 bases. The CDR3: CASSDGQGNSGNTIYF. In nucleotides, the CDR3 is TGCGCCAGCAGTGACGGACAGGGGAACTCTGGAAACACCATATATTTT.

The table lists this clone with a count of one. This sequence joins TRBV5-4 and TRBJ2-2, with TRBD2 matching over 15 bases. V shed 2 bases, J shed 0 bases, and the junction held 8 bases outside the gene matches. Per the germline V gene, CDR1 is SGHNT and CDR2 is YYREEE (reference sequence). This CDR3 has 20 residues. Here the CDR3 DNA reads TGTGCCAGCAGCTTAACCGGGACTAGCGGGGGGCGTTCGAACACCGGGGAGCTGTTTTTT. It is translated as CASSLTGTSGGRSNTGELFF.

The V gene is TRBV25-1, the J gene TRBJ1-2; D gene unclear. The CDR3 runs 15 residues. V lost 3 bases and J lost 0, with 11 bases in between. Germline V gene sequence: CDR1 MGHDK, CDR2 SYGVNS. The CDR3 bases are TGTGCCAGCAGTGACCCTGGACTACCTAACTATGGCTACACCTTC. Its protein product is CASSDPGLPNYGYTF.

This clone was observed a handful of times. V usage is TRBV11-2 and J usage is TRBJ2-1, with 8 bases that match TRBD2. The CDR3 totals 18 residues. Germline V gene sequence: CDR1 SGHAT, CDR2 FQNNGV. V was pared by 4 bases and J by 4 bases, with 15 bases of the junction left unmatched. The CDR3 region is CASSSLRTGGRRYNEQFF. The CDR3 nucleotides read TGTGCCAGCAGCTCACTTAGAACGGGGGGGAGAAGATACAATGAGCAGTTCTTC.

The rearrangement joins TRBV30 to TRBJ2-7, with TRBD1 matching 7 bases. The CDR3 loop spans 13 amino acids. Trimming removed 2 bases from V and 3 bases from J; junction bases left unmatched: 4. Germline V gene lookup returns CDR1 GTSNPN and CDR2 SVGIG (reference sequence). CDR3 sequence: CAWSQSGGYEQYF. The CDR3 nucleotides are TGTGCCTGGAGTCAGTCAGGGGGCTACGAGCAGTACTTC.

The chain links TRBV7-9 to TRBJ2-1, with unresolved D. The CDR3 is 15 residues long. The V end lost 7 bases, the J end lost 0 bases, and 13 bases lay between the germline ends. Germline loops: CDR1 SEHNR, CDR2 FQNEAQ (reference sequence). The CDR3 DNA reads as TGTGCCAGCACCCCTAGGCCGACCTCCTACAATGAGCAGTTCTTC. This encodes CASTPRPTSYNEQFF.

V gene TRBV5-1 combines with J gene TRBJ2-5; maybe TRBD1 (5 bases). The CDR3 covers 13 residues. Germline V gene sequence: CDR1 SGHRS, CDR2 YFSETQ. V was clipped by 4 bases and J by 5 bases, with 12 bases between them. CDR3 sequence reads: CASSLGVGETQYF. CDR3 in DNA: TGCGCCAGCAGCCTAGGGGTGGGGGAGACCCAGTACTTC. The full variable domain, its missing parts supplied by reference TRBV5-1 and TRBJ2-5, is KAGVTQTPRYLIKTRGQQVTLSCSPISGHRSVSWYQQTPGQGLQFLFEYFSETQRNKGNFPGRFSGRQFSNSRSEMNVSTLELGDSALYLCASSLGVGETQYFGPGTRLLVL.

This clone was found once. The genes are TRBV7-3 and TRBJ2-3; 7 nucleotides agree with TRBD2. Per germline, CDR1 SGHTA and CDR2 FQGTGA. The length of the CDR3 is 17 residues. J gave up 0 bases and V 1 base, and 7 bases lay outside the gene matches. The CDR3, as DNA: TGTGCCAGCAGCTTAAGTGGAGCGGGACTTAGCACAGATACGCAGTATTTT. It codes for CASSLSGAGLSTDTQYF.

The rearrangement joins TRBV5-1 to TRBJ1-1, with D possibly being TRBD1 (5 bases). The germline gives CDR1 SGHRS, CDR2 YFSETQ. This CDR3 spans 15 amino acids. V gave up 0 bases and J gave up 2 bases, with 11 bases separating them. The CDR3 loop reads CASSLVWQGNTEAFF. CDR3 DNA sequence: TGCGCCAGCAGCTTGGTGTGGCAGGGTAACACTGAAGCTTTCTTT.

The chain recombines TRBV19 with TRBJ2-7; D call uncertain. Trimming took 4 bases from V and 5 from J, leaving 6 bases between them. Germline CDR1 reads LNHDA; CDR2 reads SQIVND (reference sequence). This CDR3 spans 11 amino acids. The CDR3 nucleotides are TGTGCCAGTAGTAGGTCAGACGAGCAGTACTTC. It encodes CASSRSDEQYF.

The V gene is TRBV7-7, the J gene TRBJ2-1; the D gene is possibly TRBD1 (5 bases). V was clipped by 1 base and J by 2 bases, with 9 bases between them. The V gene's germline CDR1 is SSHAT and CDR2 FNYEAQ (reference sequence). The CDR3 contains 15 residues. CDR3 loop: CASSLDQGPYNEQFF. The CDR3 DNA is TGTGCCAGCAGCTTAGACCAGGGCCCCTACAATGAGCAGTTCTTC.

V is TRBV6-1 and J is TRBJ1-3, with D uncertain. CDR3 length: 15 amino acids. Germline V gene data show CDR1 as MNHNS and CDR2 as SASEGT. Deletions cut 3 bases from V and 4 bases from J, with 13 bases between. The CDR3 nucleotides are TGTGCCAGCAGTGACCCCGCCGGGGTCGGAAACACCATATATTTT. The encoded protein is CASSDPAGVGNTIYF.

The J gene is TRBJ2-7, the V gene TRBV11-2, with 7 positions matching TRBD1. CDR1 is SGHAT and CDR2 is FQNNGV in the germline V gene. CDR3 length: 15 amino acids. V was clipped by 6 bases and J by 2 bases; unmatched bases: 10. CDR3 protein: CASSFLPGQPYEQYV. The CDR3 coding sequence is TGTGCCAGCAGTTTCCTACCGGGACAGCCCTACGAGCAGTACGTC.

The rearrangement links TRBV19 to TRBJ2-1, with 14 positions matching TRBD2. The V segment lost 6 bases and the J segment 4 bases; nucleotides outside the gene matches: 5. The CDR3 contains 16 residues. Germline assignment: CDR1 LNHDA and CDR2 SQIVND (reference sequence). CDR3: CASRTSGGAGYNEQFF. The DNA for the CDR3 is TGTGCCAGTAGGACTAGCGGGGGGGCGGGATACAATGAGCAGTTCTTC.

The chain joins TRBV5-6 to TRBJ2-1; the D gene is possibly TRBD2 (6 bases). V gave up 4 bases and J gave up 7 bases, with 18 bases separating them. Germline lookup yields CDR1 SGHDT and CDR2 YYEEEE. The CDR3 extends over 15 amino acids. CDR3 protein: CASSPLGGFGNEQFF. In DNA form, the CDR3 reads TGTGCCAGCAGCCCCCTCGGGGGATTTGGGAATGAGCAGTTCTTC.

This chain links TRBV10-3 with TRBJ1-1, with 7 bases that match TRBD1. CDR3 length: 14 residues. After removal of 4 bases from V and 1 base from J, the junction contained 3 bases not matched to a gene. Germline loops: CDR1 ENHRY, CDR2 SYGVKD. DNA for the CDR3: TGTGCCATCAGTGGACAGGGTAGGAACACTGAAGCTTTCTTT. Translating it yields CAISGQGRNTEAFF.

The chain uses TRBV5-1 and TRBJ2-2, with D perhaps matching TRBD2 (5 bases). The CDR3 runs to 13 residues. Germline V CDR1 and CDR2: SGHRS, YFSETQ. The CDR3 protein is CGEKEGNTGELFF. CDR3 sequence (DNA): TGCGGAGAAAAAGAGGGTAACACCGGGGAGCTGTTTTTT.

This clone turned up a few times. This chain connects TRBV19 to TRBJ2-3; D gene unclear. The CDR3 has 17 amino acids. Germline CDR1 is LNHDA and CDR2 is SQIVND (reference sequence). V was trimmed by 4 bases and J by 6 bases, leaving 23 bases between them. DNA of the CDR3: TGTGCCAGTAGTACCCGCTTGAGCGCCAATACTTTGGATACGCAGTATTTT. Protein: CASSTRLSANTLDTQYF. Combining the CDR3 with reference TRBV19 and TRBJ2-3 gives the whole variable domain DGGITQSPKYLFRKEGQNVTLSCEQNLNHDAMYWYRQDPGQGLRLIYYSQIVNDFQKGDIAEGYSVSREKKESFPLTVTSAQKNPTAFYLCASSTRLSANTLDTQYFGPGTRLTVL.

The chain is built from TRBV19 and TRBJ2-7; D remains ambiguous. This CDR3 spans 14 amino acids. The germline V gene encodes CDR1 LNHDA and CDR2 SQIVND (reference sequence). Trimming removed 5 bases at V and 0 bases at J, with 11 bases between. In DNA, the CDR3 is TGTGCCAGTAGTCCAGGATTGTACTCCTACGAGCAGTACGTC. It encodes CASSPGLYSYEQYV.

The J gene is TRBJ2-6, the V gene TRBV4-2; D is perhaps TRBD2 (5 bases). V gave up 1 base and J gave up 0 bases, with 16 bases separating them. The CDR3 contains 19 residues. Per the germline V gene, CDR1 is LGHNA and CDR2 is YNFKEQ. CDR3 sequence reads: CASSQVAGGDSSGANVLTF. DNA of the CDR3: TGTGCCAGCAGCCAAGTCGCGGGCGGTGATTCCTCTGGGGCCAACGTCCTGACTTTC.

The V gene is TRBV5-4, the J gene TRBJ2-5; D might be TRBD2 (6 bases). CDR1 and CDR2 from the germline V gene are SGHNT and YYREEE (reference sequence). The CDR3 consists of 13 residues. Trimming shortened V by 2 bases and J by 7 bases, and 12 bases separated the two germline ends. CDR3 sequence: CASSFAGPGTQYF. The CDR3 DNA is TGTGCCAGCAGCTTTGCGGGGCCGGGGACCCAGTACTTC.